This paragraph reports one T cell receptor beta chain. The sample comes from a study of blood T cell repertoires in COVID-19. Study in general: Samples came from the United States, Italy and Spain, spanning acute and convalescent COVID-19. Sources were T cells, B-cell-depleted T cells, or PBMCs; the material itself was cDNA or gDNA.

Followed longitudinally, the Seattle patients had been enrolled during active infection. Trimming cost V 10 bases and J 5 bases, with 18 bases left between them. This CDR3 contains 13 residues. Germline lookup yields CDR1 ENHRY and CDR2 SYGVKD. Source study methods: Using reference gene primer amplification, nucleated cell counts were estimated. Repertoires were generated with immunoSEQ multiplex PCR, while TCRdb's copy carries only in-frame clones and drops some. The V and J calls and clone size were taken over from that table, and D and trimming were inferred from the DNA. The table has some 390,000 clones, 89% seen once; the top ten hold 1.5% to 1.7%.

Input material: peripheral blood. The TCR originated in a woman aged 40 to 50 with COVID-19, enrolled during active disease. The chain joins TRBV10-3 to TRBJ2-7, with a tentative D call TRBD1 (5 bases). Here the CDR3 reads CATTYRTRDEQYF. The DNA for the CDR3 is TGTGCCACGACCTATCGGACCAGGGACGAGCAGTACTTC.